Here is one TCR beta chain with its context. The V end lost 5 bases, the J end lost 3 bases, and 18 bases lay between the germline ends. This CDR3 is 16 amino acids long. Germline lookup yields CDR1 SGHVS and CDR2 FQNEAQ. This entry is derived from a study of T cell changes during pregnancy in multiple sclerosis. Sequencing was performed with immunoSEQ multiplex PCR; in TCRdb, only in-frame clones are kept and a portion is missing. Of over 60,000 clones listed, just under 95% were seen once; the top ten hold approximately 0.93%. The chain is built from TRBV7-8 and TRBJ2-3, with a weak D call TRBD2 (6 bases). The material sequenced was peripheral blood, taken in the first trimester of pregnancy. This TCR was sampled from a female donor with multiple sclerosis, enrolled in a pregnancy study. The CDR3 sequence is CASSLSRLVGTDTQYF. The CDR3 DNA sequence: TGTGCCAGCAGCCTATCTAGACTAGTTGGGACAGATACGCAGTATTTT. Supplemented by reference TRBV7-8 and TRBJ2-3, the full variable domain reads GAGVSQSPRYKVAKRGQDVALRCDPISGHVSLFWYQQALGQGPEFLTYFQNEAQLDKSGLPSDRFFAERPEGSVSTLKIQRTQQEDSAVYLCASSLSRLVGTDTQYFGPGTRLTVL.